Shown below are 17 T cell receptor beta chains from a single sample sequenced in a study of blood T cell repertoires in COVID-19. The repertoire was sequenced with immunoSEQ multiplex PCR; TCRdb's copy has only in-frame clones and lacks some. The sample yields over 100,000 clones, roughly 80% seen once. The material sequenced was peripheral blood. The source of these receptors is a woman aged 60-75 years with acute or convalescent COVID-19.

CDR3 bases: TGTGCCAGCAGCCCCATCTCTGGAAACACCATATATTTT. Its protein is CASSPISGNTIYF. The J gene is TRBJ1-3, the V gene TRBV5-4; D gene uncertain. The germline CDR1 and CDR2 sequences are SGHNT and YYREEE (reference sequence). The V gene lost 4 bases and the J gene lost 0 bases, with 5 bases spanning the gap. The CDR3 is 13 amino acids.

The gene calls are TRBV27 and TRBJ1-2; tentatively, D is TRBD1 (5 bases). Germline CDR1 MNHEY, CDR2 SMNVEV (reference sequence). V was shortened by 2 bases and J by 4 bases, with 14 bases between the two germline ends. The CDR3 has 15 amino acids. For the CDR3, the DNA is TGTGCCAGCAGTTTAGGGACCTTGGGGGGCTATGGCTACACCTTC. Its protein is CASSLGTLGGYGYTF.

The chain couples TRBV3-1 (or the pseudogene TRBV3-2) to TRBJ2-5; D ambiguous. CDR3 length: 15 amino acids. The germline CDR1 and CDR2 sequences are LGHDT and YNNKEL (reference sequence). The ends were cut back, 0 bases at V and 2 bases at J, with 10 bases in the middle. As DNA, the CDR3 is TGTGCCAGCAGCCAAGATGGGCTGTTACAAGAGACCCAGTACTTC. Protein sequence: CASSQDGLLQETQYF.

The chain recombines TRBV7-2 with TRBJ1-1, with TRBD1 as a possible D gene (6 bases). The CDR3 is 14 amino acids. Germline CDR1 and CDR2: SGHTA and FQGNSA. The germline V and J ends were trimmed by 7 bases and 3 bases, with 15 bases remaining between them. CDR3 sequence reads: CASMRGGWDTEAFF. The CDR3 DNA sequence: TGTGCCAGCATGAGGGGGGGATGGGACACTGAAGCTTTCTTT.

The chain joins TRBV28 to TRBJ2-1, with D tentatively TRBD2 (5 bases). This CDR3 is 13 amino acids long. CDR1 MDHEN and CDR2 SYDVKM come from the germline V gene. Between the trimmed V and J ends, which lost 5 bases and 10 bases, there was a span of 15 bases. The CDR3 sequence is CASSPPPGKEQFF. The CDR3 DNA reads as TGTGCCAGCAGTCCCCCCCCGGGGAAAGAGCAGTTCTTC.

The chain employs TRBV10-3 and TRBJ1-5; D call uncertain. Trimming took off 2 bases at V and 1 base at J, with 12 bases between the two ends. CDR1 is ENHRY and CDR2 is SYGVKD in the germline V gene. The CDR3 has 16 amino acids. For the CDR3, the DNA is TGTGCCATCAGTGAGGGGTCGAGGTCGAGCAATCAGCCCCAGCATTTT. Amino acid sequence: CAISEGSRSSNQPQHF.

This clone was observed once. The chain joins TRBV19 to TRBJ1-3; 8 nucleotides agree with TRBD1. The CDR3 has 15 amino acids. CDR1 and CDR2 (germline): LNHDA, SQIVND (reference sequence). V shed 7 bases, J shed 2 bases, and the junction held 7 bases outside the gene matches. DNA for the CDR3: TGTGCCAGTAAGTCACAGGGGGAGACTGGAAACACCATATATTTT. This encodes CASKSQGETGNTIYF.

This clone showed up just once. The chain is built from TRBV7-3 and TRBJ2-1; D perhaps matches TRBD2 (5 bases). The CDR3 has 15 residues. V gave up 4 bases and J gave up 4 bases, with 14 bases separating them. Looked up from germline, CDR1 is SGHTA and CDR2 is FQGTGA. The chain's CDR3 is CASSSVEGKYNEQFF. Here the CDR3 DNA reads TGTGCCAGCAGCTCGGTCGAGGGCAAGTACAATGAGCAGTTCTTC.

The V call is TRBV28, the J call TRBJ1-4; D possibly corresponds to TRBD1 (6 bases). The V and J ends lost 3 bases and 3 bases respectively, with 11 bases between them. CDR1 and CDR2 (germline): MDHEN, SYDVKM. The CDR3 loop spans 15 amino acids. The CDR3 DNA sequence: TGTGCCAGCAGTTTGGGGGGGCAGGCTAATGAAAAACTGTTTTTT. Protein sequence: CASSLGGQANEKLFF. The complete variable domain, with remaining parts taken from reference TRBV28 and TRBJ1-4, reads DVKVTQSSRYLVKRTGEKVFLECVQDMDHENMFWYRQDPGLGLRLIYFSYDVKMKEKGDIPEGYSVSREKKERFSLILESASTNQTSMYLCASSLGGQANEKLFFGSGTQLSVL.

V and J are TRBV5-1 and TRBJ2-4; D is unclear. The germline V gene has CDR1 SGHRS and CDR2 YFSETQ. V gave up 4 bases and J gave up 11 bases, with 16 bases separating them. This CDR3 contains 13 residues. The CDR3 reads CASSLPGPDVQYF. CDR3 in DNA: TGCGCCAGCAGCCTGCCAGGTCCCGACGTTCAGTACTTC.

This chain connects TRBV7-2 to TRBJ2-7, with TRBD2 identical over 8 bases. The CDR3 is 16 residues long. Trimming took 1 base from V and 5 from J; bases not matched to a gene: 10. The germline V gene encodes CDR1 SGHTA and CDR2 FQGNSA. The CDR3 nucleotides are TGTGCCAGCAGCTTAGGGTGGGGTAGCGGGATGGACGAGCAGTACTTC. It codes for CASSLGWGSGMDEQYF.

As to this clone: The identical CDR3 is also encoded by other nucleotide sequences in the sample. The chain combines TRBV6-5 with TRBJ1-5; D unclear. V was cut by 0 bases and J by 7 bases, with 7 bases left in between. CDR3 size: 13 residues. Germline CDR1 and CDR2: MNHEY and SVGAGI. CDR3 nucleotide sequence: TGTGCCAGCAGTTACTCTTCAGGCCAGCCCCAGCATTTT. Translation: CASSYSSGQPQHF.

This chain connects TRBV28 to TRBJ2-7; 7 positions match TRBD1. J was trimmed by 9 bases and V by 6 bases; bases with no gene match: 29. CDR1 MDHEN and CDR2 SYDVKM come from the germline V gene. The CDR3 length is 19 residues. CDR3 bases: TGTGCCAGCAGCCCGGTCCCGGGACAGAAGCAAGGCCAAAAATGGGGGCAGTACTTC. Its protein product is CASSPVPGQKQGQKWGQYF.

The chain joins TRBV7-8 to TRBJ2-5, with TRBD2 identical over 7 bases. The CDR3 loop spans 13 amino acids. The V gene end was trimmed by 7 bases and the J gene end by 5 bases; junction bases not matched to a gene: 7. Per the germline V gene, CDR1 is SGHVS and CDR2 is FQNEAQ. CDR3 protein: CASNRGGAETQYF. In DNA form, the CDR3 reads TGTGCCAGCAACCGCGGGGGAGCGGAGACCCAGTACTTC.

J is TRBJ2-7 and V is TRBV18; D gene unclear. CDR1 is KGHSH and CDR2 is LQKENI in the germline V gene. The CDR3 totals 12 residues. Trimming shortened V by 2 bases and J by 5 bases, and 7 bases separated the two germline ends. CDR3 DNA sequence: TGTGCCAGCTCACCAAGCTCGGACGAGCAGTACTTC. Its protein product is CASSPSSDEQYF.

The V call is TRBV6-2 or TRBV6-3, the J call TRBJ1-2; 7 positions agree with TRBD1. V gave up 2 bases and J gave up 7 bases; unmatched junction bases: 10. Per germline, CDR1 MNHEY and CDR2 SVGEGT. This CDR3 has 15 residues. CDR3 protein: CASSYENLRGSGYTF. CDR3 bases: TGTGCCAGCAGTTACGAGAACCTCAGGGGGAGTGGCTACACCTTC.

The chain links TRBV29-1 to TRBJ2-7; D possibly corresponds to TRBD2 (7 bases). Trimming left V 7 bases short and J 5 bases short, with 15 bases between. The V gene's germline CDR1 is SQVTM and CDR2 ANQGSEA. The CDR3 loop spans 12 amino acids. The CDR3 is CSGVRGADEQYF. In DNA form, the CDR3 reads TGCAGCGGCGTCCGGGGGGCCGACGAGCAGTACTTC.